This TCR beta chain was sequenced in a study of T cell repertoires in cytomegalovirus infection. Study-wide background: Signatures in public TCR beta sequences pointed to both CMV infection and matching HLA type. Findings of the study overall: CMV-specific TCR beta clonotypes restricted by HLA-C dominated the ex vivo response.

TCRdb called the reads again in MiXCR, with one record for every CDR3 protein. The sample lists around 490,000 distinct CDR3 sequences, about 30% occurring once. This clonotype was counted a few times. No antigen is known for it. The CDR3 is 15 amino acids. With V trimmed by 4 bases and J by 7 bases, 2 bases remained unmatched. Germline lookup yields CDR1 SEHNR and CDR2 FQNEAQ (reference sequence). This TCR was recovered from a human donor in good health (CMV status not recorded). Some clones in this sample may be carry-over from other donors' samples. Input material: PBMCs. This chain joins TRBV7-9 and TRBJ2-1, with TRBD2 identical over 15 bases. Written as DNA, the CDR3 is TGTGCCAGCAGCTGGGGACTAGCGGGAGGTAATGAGCAGTTCTTC. This translates into CASSWGLAGGNEQFF.